This is a list of T cell receptor beta chains from one sample in a study of CD8 T cells in Susac syndrome. TCRdb re-called the immunoSEQ multiplex PCR reads through MiXCR, storing one row per CDR3 protein. The sample records about 130,000 distinct CDR3 sequences, around 94% being singletons. The source material was CD8+ T cells from PBMCs. The receptors shown here come from a human donor with Susac syndrome. CDR3s include the opening cysteine and the closing phenylalanine or tryptophan. D genes are given only for firm matches. Where a row states a size, it is once, few, many or the class of an expanded clone; other rows omit it.

d_gene: NA
j_gene: TRBJ2-1
abundance: NA
v_gene: TRBV30
CDR3aa: CAWSVQGSDPRSYNEQFF
CDR3nt: TGTGCCTGGAGTGTACAAGGATCGGATCCCAGGTCCTACAATGAGCAGTTCTTC

d_gene: NA
j_gene: TRBJ2-5
abundance: NA
v_gene: TRBV20-1
CDR3aa: CSARGETSGETQYF
CDR3nt: TGCAGTGCTAGAGGGGAAACGTCCGGGGAGACCCAGTACTTC

d_gene: NA
j_gene: TRBJ1-5
abundance: NA
v_gene: TRBV4-3
CDR3aa: CASSQGLAISSNQPQHF
CDR3nt: TGCGCCAGCAGCCAAGGGCTGGCAATCAGCAGCAATCAGCCCCAGCATTTT

d_gene: NA
j_gene: TRBJ2-7
abundance: NA
v_gene: TRBV7-9
CDR3aa: CASSQGEGSTYEQYF
CDR3nt: TGTGCCAGCAGCCAAGGCGAGGGATCCACCTACGAGCAGTACTTC

d_gene: NA
j_gene: TRBJ1-2
abundance: once
v_gene: TRBV12-3/TRBV12-4
CDR3aa: CASSFRDKEGYTF
CDR3nt: TGTGCCAGCAGTTTTAGAGACAAAGAAGGCTACACCTTC

d_gene: TRBD1
j_gene: TRBJ1-1
abundance: NA
v_gene: TRBV12-3/TRBV12-4
CDR3aa: CASSNRGNTEAFF
CDR3nt: TGTGCCAGCAGCAACAGGGGGAACACTGAAGCTTTCTTT

d_gene: NA
j_gene: TRBJ2-2
abundance: NA
v_gene: TRBV7-9
CDR3aa: CASSSTGQTNTGELFF
CDR3nt: TGTGCCAGCAGCTCAACGGGACAAACGAACACCGGGGAGCTGTTTTTT

d_gene: NA
j_gene: TRBJ2-2
abundance: NA
v_gene: TRBV2
CDR3aa: CASSEAVGAGELFF
CDR3nt: TGTGCCAGCAGTGAAGCCGTCGGGGCCGGGGAGCTGTTTTTT

d_gene: NA
j_gene: TRBJ2-4
abundance: NA
v_gene: TRBV20-1
CDR3aa: CSATDIIKNIQYF
CDR3nt: TGCAGTGCCACGGACATAATCAAAAACATTCAGTACTTC

d_gene: NA
j_gene: TRBJ1-5
abundance: NA
v_gene: TRBV6-4
CDR3aa: CAIRDEDNQPQHF
CDR3nt: TGTGCCATCCGGGACGAGGACAATCAGCCCCAGCATTTT

d_gene: TRBD2
j_gene: TRBJ2-5
abundance: once
v_gene: TRBV29-1
CDR3aa: CSVIASGGGKETQYF
CDR3nt: TGCAGCGTGATCGCTAGCGGGGGGGGCAAAGAGACCCAGTACTTC

d_gene: TRBD1
j_gene: TRBJ1-2
abundance: NA
v_gene: TRBV4-2
CDR3aa: CASSQPGTAYGYTF
CDR3nt: TGTGCCAGCAGCCAACCCGGGACAGCCTATGGCTACACCTTC